The T cell receptor (beta chain) described here comes from a study of cytomegalovirus exposure and HLA in healthy donors. The wider study: When 398 donors were genotyped, about 81% of them were found to fall in the Caucasian-associated ancestry cluster. Study outcomes and limitations: Cytomegalovirus association was assigned to about 150 TCR beta chains. 87-base-pair reads could not separate some V segments, including TRBV6-2 and TRBV6-3. According to an earlier analysis, most TCR beta V segments yielded productive rearrangements about 90% or about 30% of the time.

Turning to this clone: Its antigen is unidentified.

The CDR3 totals 13 residues. Trimming removed 8 bases at V and 0 bases at J, with 10 bases between. Germline lookup yields CDR1 MNHNS and CDR2 SASEGT. The PCR had 60 Vbeta and 13 Jbeta primers. Generated by immunoSEQ multiplex PCR, the TCRdb table keeps only in-frame clones and is missing some. The repertoire holds some 40,000 clones, with 81% as singletons. The sample was PBMCs. The genes are TRBV6-1 and TRBJ1-1; no firm D call. The source is a man in his fifties in good health and CMV-seronegative. DNA of the CDR3: TGTGCCAGCTCGTCAAGCTTGAACACTGAAGCTTTCTTT. Protein: CASSSSLNTEAFF.